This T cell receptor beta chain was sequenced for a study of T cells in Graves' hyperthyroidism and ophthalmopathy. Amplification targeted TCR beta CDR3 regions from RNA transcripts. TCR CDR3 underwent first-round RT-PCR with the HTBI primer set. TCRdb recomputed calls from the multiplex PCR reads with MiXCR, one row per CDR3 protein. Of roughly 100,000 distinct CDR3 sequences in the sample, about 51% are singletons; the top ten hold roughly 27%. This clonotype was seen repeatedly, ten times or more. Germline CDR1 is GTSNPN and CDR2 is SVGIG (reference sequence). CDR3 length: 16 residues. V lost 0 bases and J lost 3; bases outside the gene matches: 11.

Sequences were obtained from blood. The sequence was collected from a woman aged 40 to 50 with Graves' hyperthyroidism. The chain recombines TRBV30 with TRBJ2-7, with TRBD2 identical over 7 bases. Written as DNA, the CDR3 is TGTGCCTGGAGTGTTCTTGACGTTGGCGGGAGCTACGAGCAGTACTTC. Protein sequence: CAWSVLDVGGSYEQYF.